This entry describes one TCR beta chain. What it recognizes is unknown. TCRdb itself ran the reads through MiXCR, one entry per CDR3 protein. The sample lists 650,000 to 900,000 distinct CDR3 sequences, over 25% seen once, with around 11% in the top ten. The germline V gene has CDR1 SGHVS and CDR2 FNYEAQ. The V gene end was trimmed by 7 bases and the J gene end by 3 bases; junction bases not matched to a gene: 6. The CDR3 spans 13 residues. The data were taken from a study of T cell repertoires in cytomegalovirus infection. Study findings and constraints: Adding up the frequency of public TCR beta families identified people who carried CMV plus the relevant HLA.

This sample comprised cultured CD8+ T cells from PBMCs, obtained from culture after CMV antigen stimulation. This chain uses TRBV7-6 with TRBJ2-7; TRBD1 matches at 7 bases. The clonotype originates from a human donor in good health (CMV status not recorded). Some clones in this sample may be carry-over from other donors' samples. CDR3 bases: TGTGCCAGCACCGGGGACAGCCACTACGAGCAGTACTTC. Protein: CASTGDSHYEQYF. The variable domain in full, with the rest retrieved from reference TRBV7-6 and TRBJ2-7, is GAGVSQSPRYKVTKRGQDVALRCDPISGHVSLYWYRQALGQGPEFLTYFNYEAQQDKSGLPNDRFSAERPEGSISTLTIQRTEQRDSAMYRCASTGDSHYEQYFGPGTRLTVT.